A single sample gave rise to the 21 T cell receptor beta chains below, sequenced in a study of OX40 agonist ivuxolimab in advanced cancers. Here immunoSEQ multiplex PCR was the method, and the copy in TCRdb shows in-frame clones only, minus some. The data show about 86,000 clones, roughly 89% seen once. This sample comprised CD4+ or CD8+ T cells sorted from blood, obtained in a trial of the OX40 agonist ivuxolimab. These receptors came from an adult with an advanced solid tumor such as melanoma, head and neck, liver or kidney cancer.

A single count supports this clone. V gene TRBV7-2 combines with J gene TRBJ1-2, with D perhaps TRBD1 (6 bases). V was shortened by 7 bases and J by 7 bases, with 31 bases between the two germline ends. Germline-derived CDR1 and CDR2 are SGHTA and FQGNSA. The CDR3 contains 18 residues. CDR3: CASTSRTDRGAGVSGYTF. CDR3 coding DNA: TGTGCCAGCACCTCTAGGACGGACCGGGGCGCAGGGGTTTCTGGCTACACCTTC.

The DNA for the CDR3 is TGTGCCTGGGGCCTTGGGTACGAGCAGTACTTC. It encodes CAWGLGYEQYF. V gene TRBV30 combines with J gene TRBJ2-7; D not resolved. Trimming stripped 5 bases from V and 4 bases from J, with 9 bases between. CDR3 size: 11 residues. Germline V gives CDR1 GTSNPN, CDR2 SVGIG (reference sequence). Full variable domain (remainder filled in from reference TRBV30 and TRBJ2-7): SQTIHQWPATLVQPVGSPLSLECTVEGTSNPNLYWYRQAAGRGLQLLFYSVGIGQISSEVPQNLSASRPQDRQFILSSKKLLLSDSGFYLCAWGLGYEQYFGPGTRLTVT.

The chain combines TRBV5-1 with TRBJ1-1; D is possibly TRBD1 (5 bases). This CDR3 contains 17 residues. Germline V gives CDR1 SGHRS, CDR2 YFSETQ. The V and J ends lost 4 bases and 0 bases respectively, with 19 bases between them. CDR3 nucleotides: TGCGCCAGCAGCAAAAGGGACCGCGAGTTCATGAACACTGAAGCTTTCTTT. Translation: CASSKRDREFMNTEAFF.

The gene calls are TRBV6-5 and TRBJ2-7; D possibly corresponds to TRBD1 (5 bases). Trimming removed 3 bases at V and 5 bases at J, with 8 bases between. The CDR3 sequence is 12 residues long. Germline values: CDR1 MNHEY, CDR2 SVGAGI. The CDR3 region has the DNA TGTGCCAGCAGTTATAAGGGGAACGAGCAGTACTTC. Its protein is CASSYKGNEQYF.

The CDR3 region is CASSPRKVSGLSTDTQYF. The CDR3 bases are TGTGCCAGCTCACCCAGGAAGGTTAGCGGGCTATCCACAGATACGCAGTATTTT. The chain couples TRBV18 to TRBJ2-3; 7 bases are a match to TRBD2. V shed 3 bases, J shed 2 bases, and the junction held 14 bases outside the gene matches. The CDR3 extends over 18 amino acids. CDR1 KGHSH and CDR2 LQKENI come from the germline V gene.

This chain's CDR3 is CASSLRGGANVLTF. The DNA of the CDR3 is TGTGCCAGCAGTCTCCGGGGTGGGGCCAACGTCCTGACTTTC. The chain couples TRBV2 to TRBJ2-6; tentatively, D is TRBD2 (5 bases). There are 14 residues in the CDR3. V lost 5 bases and J 3 bases, leaving 8 bases between the germline ends. Germline V lookup: CDR1 SNHLY, CDR2 FYNNEI.

V is TRBV2 and J is TRBJ1-2, with TRBD1 identical over 9 bases. CDR1 and CDR2 (germline): SNHLY, FYNNEI. J was trimmed by 0 bases and V by 6 bases; bases with no gene match: 5. This CDR3 is built from 15 residues. The CDR3: CASSLDRGANYGYTF. Here the CDR3 DNA reads TGTGCCAGCAGCCTTGACAGGGGGGCTAACTATGGCTACACCTTC.

V is TRBV5-1 and J is TRBJ2-1; 12 nucleotides agree with TRBD2. In germline, CDR1 is SGHRS, CDR2 YFSETQ. The V and J ends lost 3 bases and 7 bases, in that order; junction bases with no gene match: 2. The CDR3 sequence is 14 residues long. DNA for the CDR3: TGCGCCAGCAGCTATACTAGCGGGAGGAATGAGCAGTTCTTC. Protein: CASSYTSGRNEQFF.

The chain combines TRBV2 with TRBJ2-7; 7 bases are shared with TRBD2. In germline, CDR1 is SNHLY, CDR2 FYNNEI. CDR3 size: 14 residues. With V trimmed by 6 bases and J by 1 base, 6 bases remained unmatched. The CDR3: CASRTGGSSYEQYF. In nucleotides, the CDR3 is TGTGCCAGCAGGACGGGAGGTAGTTCCTACGAGCAGTACTTC.

This clone was detected only once. The V call is TRBV9, the J call TRBJ2-5; 11 bases match TRBD1. The tail of the sequence fits TRBJ2-7 better, so the J call may be wrong. This CDR3 comprises 15 residues. Germline V lookup: CDR1 SGDLS, CDR2 YYNGEE. This CDR3 is CASNRGGQGADEQYF. CDR3 in DNA: TGTGCCAGCAATAGGGGAGGACAGGGGGCCGACGAGCAGTACTTC.

The V and J genes are TRBV12-5 and TRBJ2-1; D is unresolved. Trimming cost V 0 bases and J 4 bases, with 13 bases left between them. This CDR3 is 16 amino acids long. Germline V CDR1 and CDR2: LGHNT, FRNRAP. The CDR3 DNA sequence: TGTGCTAGTGGTTTGGTATTTTCGGCGGAATACAATGAGCAGTTCTTC. Protein product: CASGLVFSAEYNEQFF.

The rearrangement links TRBV6-5 to TRBJ1-1, with TRBD1 matching over 9 bases. Trimming took 6 bases from V and 1 from J; bases not matched to a gene: 3. This CDR3 contains 14 residues. Per germline, CDR1 MNHEY and CDR2 SVGAGI. CDR3 sequence reads: CASRRGQGNTEAFF. The CDR3 nucleotides are TGTGCCAGCAGGAGGGGACAGGGGAACACTGAAGCTTTCTTT.

The chain links TRBV15 to TRBJ2-5; D is perhaps TRBD2 (5 bases). The V gene lost 2 bases and the J gene lost 4 bases, with 11 bases spanning the gap. The CDR3 contains 14 residues. Germline assignment: CDR1 LNHNV and CDR2 YYDKDF (reference sequence). The CDR3 DNA is TGTGCCACCAGCAGACGGACTGGAGGAGAGACCCAGTACTTC. It translates to CATSRRTGGETQYF.

The chain employs TRBV28 and TRBJ1-2; D is ambiguous. Germline CDR1 MDHEN, CDR2 SYDVKM. The CDR3 contains 14 residues. V lost 5 bases and J 9 bases, leaving 19 bases between the germline ends. The CDR3 DNA reads TGTGCCAGCAGTCCTCCCCCCACCCAGGAGCGCTACACCTTC. Protein: CASSPPPTQERYTF.

This chain connects TRBV7-9 to TRBJ2-4, with 10 bases that match TRBD2. The V segment lost 4 bases and the J segment 10 bases; nucleotides outside the gene matches: 13. Germline CDR1 reads SEHNR; CDR2 reads FQNEAQ (reference sequence). The CDR3 sequence is 16 residues long. In DNA, the CDR3 is TGTGCCAGCAGCTCCCTCCGGGCTAGCGGGGGAAGGATTCAGTACTTC. This gives the protein CASSSLRASGGRIQYF.

The J gene is TRBJ2-2, the V gene TRBV27; D remains ambiguous. Per germline, CDR1 MNHEY and CDR2 SMNVEV (reference sequence). This CDR3 has 13 residues. Trimming took 2 bases from V and 9 from J, leaving 10 bases between them. Here the CDR3 reads CASSLGPARELFF. The DNA of the CDR3 is TGTGCCAGCAGTTTAGGGCCTGCGCGGGAGCTGTTTTTT.

V gene TRBV6-1 combines with J gene TRBJ1-1; D not resolved. The CDR3 has 14 amino acids. Trimming took off 2 bases at V and 3 bases at J, with 10 bases between the two ends. From germline, CDR1 is MNHNS and CDR2 SASEGT. CDR3 sequence: CASSELSPDTEAFF. As DNA, the CDR3 is TGTGCCAGCAGTGAACTCTCCCCGGACACTGAAGCTTTCTTT.

This chain uses TRBV4-1 with TRBJ2-7; perhaps TRBD2 as D (5 bases). The germline gives CDR1 MGHRA, CDR2 YSYEKL. The CDR3 sequence is 13 residues long. Trimming shortened V by 3 bases and J by 6 bases, and 12 bases separated the two germline ends. CDR3 loop: CASSQEVQSEQYF. DNA for the CDR3: TGCGCCAGCAGCCAGGAGGTACAGAGCGAGCAGTACTTC.

The CDR3 DNA sequence: TGCGCCAGCAGCACCCGGACAACTCTTCCCCACGAGCAGTACTTC. This translates into CASSTRTTLPHEQYF. V gene TRBV4-1 combines with J gene TRBJ2-7; D may be TRBD1 (5 bases). Between the trimmed V and J ends, which lost 5 bases and 5 bases, there was a span of 19 bases. This CDR3 region has 15 residues. CDR1 MGHRA and CDR2 YSYEKL come from the germline V gene.

This chain uses TRBV10-2 with TRBJ2-7, with a possible D match to TRBD2 (5 bases). The ends were cut back, 6 bases at V and 2 bases at J, with 8 bases in the middle. The germline V gene has CDR1 WSHSY and CDR2 SAAADI. CDR3 size: 12 residues. DNA of the CDR3: TGCGCCAGCAGCTCCGGGACCTACGAGCAGTACTTC. It codes for CASSSGTYEQYF.

The chain uses TRBV5-4 and TRBJ1-4; 7 bases fit TRBD1. J gave up 0 bases and V 4 bases, and 9 bases lay outside the gene matches. Looked up from germline, CDR1 is SGHNT and CDR2 is YYREEE (reference sequence). The CDR3 contains 17 residues. The CDR3 is CASSGRDSTATNEKLFF. The CDR3 DNA is TGTGCCAGCAGCGGCCGGGACAGCACCGCAACTAATGAAAAACTGTTTTTT.